This T cell receptor (beta chain) is from a study of T-cell memory formation after mild COVID-19. Study results and limitations: The study found balanced CD4/CD8 in clones contracting day 15 to 85 and a CD4+ lean in later expanders.

In germline, CDR1 is SGHTA, CDR2 FQGNSA. This CDR3 comprises 15 residues. V shed 1 base and J shed 3 bases, with 12 bases lying between them. A word on this clonotype: Its antigen is not identified.

TCRdb reprocessed the 5' RACE reads via MiXCR and lists one record per CDR3 protein. The table has 350,000 to 500,000 distinct CDR3 sequences, roughly 18% seen once. The rearrangement joins TRBV7-2 to TRBJ1-1; D is perhaps TRBD1 (6 bases). Sequencing used PBMCs or a T cell subset sorted from them (not recorded which). The TCR sequence derives from a man between 18 and 35 years old who had mild COVID-19 (a few samples of this study predate the infection). Cell type and time point are not known. The CDR3 loop is CASSLVGTPDTEAFF. In nucleotides, the CDR3 is TGTGCCAGCAGCTTAGTGGGGACACCCGACACTGAAGCTTTCTTT.